This T cell receptor (beta chain) was sequenced during a study of blood T cell repertoires in COVID-19. Study overall: In each case, the material was cDNA or gDNA derived from T cells, B-cell-depleted T cells, or PBMCs.

The CDR3 contains 15 residues. Unmatched junction bases numbered 11, after V lost 4 bases and J lost 5 bases. Looked up from germline, CDR1 is LNHDA and CDR2 is SQIVND (reference sequence). Using immunoSEQ multiplex PCR, the repertoire was profiled, and TCRdb retains in-frame clones only, with some absent. The data contain 200,000 or so clones, roughly 80% of them singletons. This TCR was recovered from an elderly woman with acute or convalescent COVID-19. This chain uses TRBV19 with TRBJ2-7, with 7 positions matching TRBD1. The sequencing input was peripheral blood. CDR3 nucleotides: TGTGCCAGTAGTACCTCGGCAGGGGGTAGCGACGAGCAGTACTTC. Amino acids: CASSTSAGGSDEQYF.